This passage covers 25 T cell receptor beta chains from one sample sequenced in a study of cytomegalovirus exposure and HLA in healthy donors. The PCR employed 60 Vbeta primers together with 13 Jbeta primers. TCRdb keeps only in-frame clones here, not all; method: immunoSEQ multiplex PCR. Of about 150,000 clones in the sample, over 80% were seen once. Sequenced material: PBMCs. Receptor source: a woman aged 18-35 years in good health and CMV-seronegative.

This clone appeared a single time. The genes are TRBV6-5 and TRBJ1-1; the D gene is possibly TRBD1 (5 bases). The germline V and J ends were trimmed by 0 bases and 4 bases, with 12 bases remaining between them. The CDR3 spans 15 residues. The germline CDR1 and CDR2 sequences are MNHEY and SVGAGI. The CDR3 DNA follows: TGTGCCAGCAGTTACTCGACGGGGAGGGGCACTGAAGCTTTCTTT. This gives the protein CASSYSTGRGTEAFF.

In this sample, this clone turned up once. The rearrangement uses TRBV6-6 and TRBJ1-4; D not resolved. Germline V gene sequence: CDR1 MNHNY, CDR2 SVGAGI (reference sequence). Trimming took 0 bases from V and 6 from J, leaving 11 bases between them. This CDR3 has 15 residues. DNA of the CDR3: TGTGCCAGCAGTTACTCGGGCAACTTCGATGAAAAACTGTTTTTT. Translating it yields CASSYSGNFDEKLFF.

The genes are TRBV30 and TRBJ1-6; the D is unclear. Germline assignment: CDR1 GTSNPN and CDR2 SVGIG (reference sequence). Between the trimmed V and J ends, which lost 2 bases and 9 bases, there was a span of 8 bases. The CDR3 spans 12 residues. CDR3 sequence: CAWSLRFSPLHF. The CDR3 DNA reads as TGTGCCTGGAGTTTGAGGTTTTCACCCCTCCACTTT.

This chain joins TRBV11-3 and TRBJ2-1; 9 positions match TRBD1. CDR3 length: 18 amino acids. Germline CDR1 SGHNT, CDR2 YENEEA. V trimming: 0 bases; J trimming: 7 bases; junction bases outside the gene matches: 13. The CDR3 sequence: CASSLDFAGTGRSNEQFF. In DNA, the CDR3 is TGTGCCAGCAGCTTAGATTTTGCCGGGACAGGGAGGAGTAATGAGCAGTTCTTC.

The rearrangement links TRBV5-1 to TRBJ2-5; 7 bases align to TRBD1. Germline V gene data show CDR1 as SGHRS and CDR2 as YFSETQ. The CDR3 consists of 16 residues. The junction had 9 bases not matched to a gene; V was cut back by 0 bases and J by 4 bases. CDR3 loop: CASSLAPQGVPETQYF. The CDR3 nucleotides are TGCGCCAGCAGCTTGGCCCCGCAGGGGGTCCCAGAGACCCAGTACTTC.

This clone came up many times. The V and J genes are TRBV13 and TRBJ1-1; possibly TRBD1 for D (6 bases). V gave up 10 bases and J gave up 3 bases, with 18 bases separating them. The CDR3 loop spans 14 amino acids. Germline V gives CDR1 PRHDT, CDR2 FYEKMQ (reference sequence). CDR3 in amino acids: CATEPQGGDTEAFF. Here the CDR3 DNA reads TGTGCCACCGAACCACAGGGCGGAGACACTGAAGCTTTCTTT.

The chain combines TRBV5-4 with TRBJ2-7; D perhaps matches TRBD1 (6 bases). V was shortened by 3 bases and J by 2 bases, with 15 bases between the two germline ends. The CDR3 has 15 residues. Germline V gene data show CDR1 as SGHNT and CDR2 as YYREEE (reference sequence). CDR3 sequence (DNA): TGTGCCAGCAGCTCCTATAAGGCAGGGGCCTACGAGCAGTACTTC. It encodes CASSSYKAGAYEQYF.

The chain uses TRBV5-1 and TRBJ1-5; TRBD1 matches at 7 bases. Germline V CDR1 and CDR2: SGHRS, YFSETQ. The CDR3 runs 14 residues. The V and J ends lost 4 bases and 0 bases, in that order; junction bases with no gene match: 1. In nucleotides, the CDR3 is TGCGCCAGCAGCCAGGGGGGTAGCAATCAGCCCCAGCATTTT. Its translation: CASSQGGSNQPQHF.

The chain carries TRBV5-5 and TRBJ2-7, with 10 nucleotides matching TRBD1. J gave up 4 bases and V 2 bases, and 6 bases lay outside the gene matches. Germline CDR1 reads SGHKS; CDR2 reads YYEKEE (reference sequence). This CDR3 has 15 amino acids. CDR3 amino acids: CASSFDRQGAYEQYF. CDR3 DNA: TGTGCCAGCAGCTTTGACCGACAGGGGGCTTACGAGCAGTACTTC. Based on the CDR3 plus reference TRBV5-5 and TRBJ2-7, the full variable domain is DAGVTQSPTHLIKTRGQQVTLRCSPISGHKSVSWYQQVLGQGPQFIFQYYEKEERGRGNFPDRFSARQFPNYSSELNVNALLLGDSALYLCASSFDRQGAYEQYFGPGTRLTVT.

The chain uses TRBV7-3 and TRBJ1-1; D call uncertain. There are 13 residues in the CDR3. Germline V CDR1 and CDR2: SGHTA, FQGTGA. The ends were cut back, 5 bases at V and 3 bases at J, with 10 bases in the middle. This CDR3 is CASSLPQYTEAFF. CDR3 nucleotide sequence: TGTGCCAGCAGCCTACCACAGTACACTGAAGCTTTCTTT.

This chain links TRBV9 with TRBJ2-7, with 8 bases identical to TRBD2. There are 13 residues in the CDR3. CDR1 and CDR2 from the germline V gene are SGDLS and YYNGEE. The J segment lost 1 base and the V segment lost 4 bases, leaving 1 base of the junction unmatched. The DNA of the CDR3 is TGTGCCAGCAGCCGGGGGGGTTCCTACGAGCAGTACTTC. This translates into CASSRGGSYEQYF.

This clone has just a few counts. The gene calls are TRBV2 and TRBJ2-2, with a weak D call TRBD1 (5 bases). The CDR3 is made up of 16 amino acids. Trimming shortened V by 2 bases and J by 8 bases, and 18 bases separated the two germline ends. Germline V gene sequence: CDR1 SNHLY, CDR2 FYNNEI. In DNA, the CDR3 is TGTGCCAGCAGTGAATTAGGACACAAGCGATTTGGGGAGCTGTTTTTT. Protein sequence: CASSELGHKRFGELFF.

A few counts support this clone. The J gene is TRBJ1-3, the V gene TRBV15; TRBD1 agrees at 8 bases. With V trimmed by 2 bases and J by 4 bases, 4 bases remained unmatched. From germline, CDR1 is LNHNV and CDR2 YYDKDF (reference sequence). The CDR3 spans 15 residues. The CDR3 loop is CATSRNRGSGNTIYF. CDR3 DNA: TGTGCCACCAGCAGAAACAGGGGGTCCGGAAACACCATATATTTT.

This clone was detected only once. The chain combines TRBV28 with TRBJ2-1, with 12 bases fitting TRBD2. The germline V gene encodes CDR1 MDHEN and CDR2 SYDVKM. The CDR3 length is 14 residues. The V segment lost 6 bases and the J segment 7 bases; nucleotides outside the gene matches: 4. As DNA, the CDR3 is TGTGCCAGCAGCGGACTAGCGGGGAAGAATGAGCAGTTCTTC. Protein sequence: CASSGLAGKNEQFF.

Only a few counts were recorded for this clone. The chain uses TRBV6-4 and TRBJ2-2, with 10 bases that match TRBD2. V was clipped by 0 bases and J by 6 bases; unmatched bases: 7. The CDR3 is 17 residues long. Germline loops: CDR1 MRHNA, CDR2 SNTAGT. The CDR3 DNA reads TGTGCCAGCAGTGACTCGTCCAGCGGGGGGGCCCCCGGGGAGCTGTTTTTT. This gives the protein CASSDSSSGGAPGELFF.

This clone was observed a handful of times. The V and J genes are TRBV7-9 and TRBJ1-5, with D possibly matching TRBD1 (6 bases). CDR3 length: 15 amino acids. Germline V lookup: CDR1 SEHNR, CDR2 FQNEAQ (reference sequence). The V end was cut by 5 bases, the J end by 5 bases, with 16 bases between. The CDR3 loop reads CASSLTGAGDQPQHF. DNA of the CDR3: TGTGCCAGCAGCCTGACAGGCGCGGGGGATCAGCCCCAGCATTTT.

The chain uses TRBV4-1 and TRBJ1-2; D perhaps matches TRBD1 (6 bases). CDR1 is MGHRA, CDR2 YSYEKL, per germline. With 9 bases removed from V and 6 bases from J, the gap between germline ends came to 17 bases. The CDR3 extends over 13 amino acids. Here the CDR3 DNA reads TGCGCCAGTTCAGACAGGTTTATTGATGGCTACACCTTC. Amino acid sequence: CASSDRFIDGYTF.

This clone was recorded only once. The chain recombines TRBV6-5 with TRBJ2-1; possible D gene TRBD1, 5 bases. V gave up 6 bases and J gave up 8 bases, with 17 bases separating them. The CDR3 has 14 amino acids. CDR1 is MNHEY, CDR2 SVGAGI, per germline. CDR3 sequence reads: CASRGRRAVDEQFF. The CDR3 nucleotides read TGTGCCAGCAGGGGGCGCAGGGCTGTCGATGAGCAGTTCTTC.

This chain joins TRBV28 and TRBJ1-1; 7 bases agree with TRBD1. The V gene end was trimmed by 6 bases and the J gene end by 3 bases; junction bases not matched to a gene: 4. This CDR3 contains 13 residues. Germline V gene lookup returns CDR1 MDHEN and CDR2 SYDVKM. In DNA form, the CDR3 reads TGTGCCAGCAGATTTCAGGGGGACACTGAAGCTTTCTTT. Protein: CASRFQGDTEAFF.

This chain uses TRBV10-3 with TRBJ1-1; D remains ambiguous. CDR3 length: 11 residues. The germline gives CDR1 ENHRY, CDR2 SYGVKD. Trimming removed 3 bases from V and 11 bases from J, with 10 bases in between. The CDR3 reads CAISEKLSAFF. Written as DNA, the CDR3 is TGTGCCATCAGTGAAAAATTAAGCGCTTTCTTT.

The table lists this clone with a count of one. The chain couples TRBV19 to TRBJ1-5; no clear D. The V gene lost 3 bases and the J gene lost 5 bases, with 14 bases spanning the gap. Germline CDR1 LNHDA, CDR2 SQIVND (reference sequence). This CDR3 spans 15 amino acids. CDR3 region: CASSISAGVHQPQHF. The CDR3 DNA is TGTGCCAGTAGTATTTCGGCGGGTGTGCATCAGCCCCAGCATTTT.

The chain combines TRBV7-9 with TRBJ1-5, with D possibly TRBD1 on 5 matching bases. CDR1 and CDR2 from the germline V gene are SEHNR and FQNEAQ (reference sequence). This CDR3 comprises 14 residues. Trimming cost V 5 bases and J 6 bases, with 14 bases left between them. The CDR3 is CASSEMGGSQPQHF. CDR3 bases: TGTGCCAGCAGCGAAATGGGGGGTTCTCAGCCCCAGCATTTT.

The gene calls are TRBV4-1 and TRBJ1-2; D is possibly TRBD1 (6 bases). V was clipped by 2 bases and J by 8 bases, with 21 bases between them. Per the germline V gene, CDR1 is MGHRA and CDR2 is YSYEKL. This CDR3 is built from 16 residues. The CDR3 coding sequence is TGCGCCAGCAGCCAATCTTCGGTGTTGAGGGGGTCGGGCTACACCTTC. As protein: CASSQSSVLRGSGYTF.

V gene TRBV5-1 combines with J gene TRBJ2-3; 13 nucleotides agree with TRBD2. V gave up 4 bases and J gave up 4 bases; unmatched junction bases: 6. The V gene's germline CDR1 is SGHRS and CDR2 YFSETQ. The CDR3 is 16 residues long. CDR3: CASSRLAGGTADTQYF. As DNA, the CDR3 is TGCGCCAGCAGCAGACTAGCGGGGGGCACGGCAGATACGCAGTATTTT.

The chain uses TRBV18 and TRBJ2-7; 8 bases line up with TRBD1. J was trimmed by 3 bases and V by 6 bases; bases with no gene match: 7. The CDR3 totals 14 residues. CDR1 is KGHSH and CDR2 is LQKENI in the germline V gene. The CDR3 sequence is CASSPPGGNYEQYF. In nucleotides, the CDR3 is TGTGCCAGCTCCCCCCCAGGGGGCAACTACGAGCAGTACTTC.